These 25 T cell receptor beta chains share one sample of origin, sequenced in a study of blood T cell repertoires in COVID-19 (dated by TCRdb to between 2020 and 2021). Library creation used the immunoSEQ multiplex PCR assay. TCRdb re-hosts the immuneACCESS table, in-frame sequences only. Its copies lack some clones; in the studies checked, an unresolved V gene accounts for under half of them, and the cause for the rest is not known. The sample table contains some 250,000 clones; only one count was recorded for over 75% of them. Under 2.5% of the sample is taken by the ten largest. Sequences were obtained from PBMCs or T cells enriched from blood (not recorded which). The receptors shown here come from a woman between 50 and 59 years old who had recovered from COVID-19.

The V and J genes are TRBV2 and TRBJ2-4, with D maybe TRBD2 (5 bases). Germline-derived CDR1 and CDR2 are SNHLY and FYNNEI. Trimming stripped 6 bases from V and 8 bases from J, with 23 bases between. The CDR3 extends over 16 amino acids. CDR3 coding DNA: TGTGCCAGCAGGGAGGCCCCCTCAGGTGGGAGCGACATTCAGTACTTC. Amino acids: CASREAPSGGSDIQYF. The whole variable domain, filled in from reference TRBV2 and TRBJ2-4, reads EPEVTQTPSHQVTQMGQEVILRCVPISNHLYFYWYRQILGQKVEFLVSFYNNEISEKSEIFDDQFSVERPDGSNFTLKIRSTKLEDSAMYFCASREAPSGGSDIQYFGAGTRLSVL.

The chain employs TRBV2 and TRBJ1-1; D is ambiguous. V was pared by 7 bases and J by 10 bases, with 10 bases between. In germline, CDR1 is SNHLY, CDR2 FYNNEI. This CDR3 spans 10 amino acids. The CDR3 region is CASIIQVAFF. The CDR3 DNA reads as TGTGCCAGCATCATCCAGGTAGCTTTCTTT.

The chain has TRBV12-5 and TRBJ2-1; TRBD2 matches 9 bases. Unmatched junction bases numbered 2, after V lost 5 bases and J lost 3 bases. There are 14 residues in the CDR3. Germline V gives CDR1 LGHNT, CDR2 FRNRAP. In nucleotides, the CDR3 is TGTGCTAGTGGTGCTAGCGGGAACTACAATGAGCAGTTCTTC. This encodes CASGASGNYNEQFF.

The chain uses TRBV30 and TRBJ2-1; TRBD2 matches 11 bases. CDR3 length: 13 amino acids. Per the germline V gene, CDR1 is GTSNPN and CDR2 is SVGIG (reference sequence). V trimming: 4 bases; J trimming: 9 bases; junction bases outside the gene matches: 5. CDR3 sequence: CAWTGLAELEQFF. CDR3 sequence (DNA): TGTGCCTGGACGGGACTAGCGGAGCTTGAGCAGTTCTTC. Full variable domain (rest looked up from reference TRBV30 and TRBJ2-1): SQTIHQWPATLVQPVGSPLSLECTVEGTSNPNLYWYRQAAGRGLQLLFYSVGIGQISSEVPQNLSASRPQDRQFILSSKKLLLSDSGFYLCAWTGLAELEQFFGPGTRLTVL.

The gene calls are TRBV28 and TRBJ2-7; 7 nucleotides agree with TRBD1. CDR3 length: 14 residues. Unmatched junction bases numbered 4, after V lost 5 bases and J lost 0 bases. CDR1 MDHEN and CDR2 SYDVKM come from the germline V gene. The CDR3 region is CASSGGQPSYEQYF. DNA for the CDR3: TGTGCCAGCAGTGGGGGACAGCCCTCCTACGAGCAGTACTTC. Complete variable domain (other parts from reference TRBV28 and TRBJ2-7): DVKVTQSSRYLVKRTGEKVFLECVQDMDHENMFWYRQDPGLGLRLIYFSYDVKMKEKGDIPEGYSVSREKKERFSLILESASTNQTSMYLCASSGGQPSYEQYFGPGTRLTVT.

Comment on this clone: The same CDR3 also results from other DNA sequences found in this sample. CDR3 in DNA: TGTGCCAGCAGCCTGGGACAGGGTAACACTGAAGCTTTCTTT. It encodes CASSLGQGNTEAFF. The rearrangement links TRBV3-1 (or the pseudogene TRBV3-2) to TRBJ1-1, with 9 bases lining up with TRBD1. The CDR3 totals 14 residues. CDR1 is LGHDT and CDR2 is YNNKEL in the germline V gene (reference sequence). After removal of 4 bases from V and 2 bases from J, the junction contained 2 bases not matched to a gene.

The V call is TRBV4-1, the J call TRBJ2-7; 8 positions agree with TRBD2. Trimming at V came to 1 base and at J to 3 bases, leaving 8 bases not matched to a gene. Germline V CDR1 and CDR2: MGHRA, YSYEKL. This CDR3 contains 16 residues. CDR3 residues: CASSQVTSGLLYEQYF. CDR3 nucleotide sequence: TGCGCCAGCAGCCAAGTTACTAGCGGATTACTCTACGAGCAGTACTTC.

V gene TRBV5-1 combines with J gene TRBJ2-2; D is uncertain. CDR3 size: 14 residues. Germline-derived CDR1 and CDR2 are SGHRS and YFSETQ. Trimming pared 0 bases from V and 4 bases from J, leaving 7 bases between. CDR3 bases: TGCGCCAGCAGCTTGGACAGTCGCACCGGGGAGCTGTTTTTT. It specifies CASSLDSRTGELFF.

The V gene is TRBV28, the J gene TRBJ1-1, with D perhaps TRBD1 (6 bases). CDR3 length equals 12 residues. Deletions cut 3 bases from V and 4 bases from J, with 6 bases between. Per germline, CDR1 MDHEN and CDR2 SYDVKM. CDR3 DNA sequence: TGTGCCAGCAGTTTCAGGGGCACTGAAGCTTTCTTT. Translating it yields CASSFRGTEAFF.

The chain links TRBV18 to TRBJ1-2; D gene unclear. The V gene lost 2 bases and the J gene lost 5 bases, with 15 bases spanning the gap. Germline-derived CDR1 and CDR2 are KGHSH and LQKENI. CDR3 size: 15 residues. In nucleotides, the CDR3 is TGTGCCAGCTCACCAAAAGAGGCAGGAGGATATGGCTACACCTTC. Protein: CASSPKEAGGYGYTF.

J is TRBJ2-7 and V is TRBV11-2; D not certain. Germline CDR1 is SGHAT and CDR2 is FQNNGV. The CDR3 extends over 13 amino acids. Trimming cost V 3 bases and J 6 bases, with 12 bases left between them. CDR3 region: CASSLGGQIEQYF. Here the CDR3 DNA reads TGTGCCAGCAGCTTGGGTGGGCAGATCGAGCAGTACTTC.

This clone appeared once. This chain joins TRBV5-1 and TRBJ2-5; weak D call: TRBD2 (5 bases). The CDR3 length is 15 residues. Trimming took off 4 bases at V and 3 bases at J, with 16 bases between the two ends. Germline loops: CDR1 SGHRS, CDR2 YFSETQ. The CDR3 reads CASSPQEGSKETQYF. In DNA, the CDR3 is TGCGCCAGCAGCCCCCAAGAGGGCAGTAAAGAGACCCAGTACTTC. The whole variable domain, filled in from reference TRBV5-1 and TRBJ2-5, reads KAGVTQTPRYLIKTRGQQVTLSCSPISGHRSVSWYQQTPGQGLQFLFEYFSETQRNKGNFPGRFSGRQFSNSRSEMNVSTLELGDSALYLCASSPQEGSKETQYFGPGTRLLVL.

V and J are TRBV27 and TRBJ1-4, with 7 nucleotides matching TRBD1. Germline V gives CDR1 MNHEY, CDR2 SMNVEV (reference sequence). This CDR3 is built from 18 residues. The V gene end was trimmed by 6 bases and the J gene end by 2 bases; junction bases not matched to a gene: 15. Written as DNA, the CDR3 is TGTGCCAGCAGAAAATATGGAGGGGGCCGAACGACTAATGAAAAACTGTTTTTT. This translates into CASRKYGGGRTTNEKLFF.

The chain links TRBV5-4 to TRBJ2-7, with 8 bases identical to TRBD2. The ends lost 4 bases at V and 6 bases at J; junction bases unmatched: 12. The CDR3 has 15 amino acids. The germline V gene has CDR1 SGHNT and CDR2 YYREEE (reference sequence). The CDR3 sequence: CASSPGSGNWAEQYF. In DNA form, the CDR3 reads TGTGCCAGCAGCCCAGGTAGCGGGAATTGGGCCGAGCAGTACTTC.

V and J are TRBV18 and TRBJ2-7, with D maybe TRBD2 (6 bases). Trimming took 5 bases from V and 1 from J, leaving 15 bases between them. The CDR3 sequence is 15 residues long. Per the germline V gene, CDR1 is KGHSH and CDR2 is LQKENI. CDR3 protein: CASSTGLELSYEQYF. The CDR3 DNA reads as TGTGCCAGCTCAACGGGACTTGAACTTTCCTACGAGCAGTACTTC. Supplemented by reference TRBV18 and TRBJ2-7, the full variable domain reads NAGVMQNPRHLVRRRGQEARLRCSPMKGHSHVYWYRQLPEEGLKFMVYLQKENIIDESGMPKERFSAEFPKEGPSILRIQQVVRGDSAAYFCASSTGLELSYEQYFGPGTRLTVT.

This chain uses TRBV30 with TRBJ1-2, with TRBD1 matching 7 bases. In germline, CDR1 is GTSNPN, CDR2 SVGIG (reference sequence). V trimming: 4 bases; J trimming: 2 bases; junction bases outside the gene matches: 4. The CDR3 extends over 13 amino acids. The CDR3, as DNA: TGTGCCTGGATAGGGACAGAGAACTATGGCTACACCTTC. It encodes CAWIGTENYGYTF. The full variable domain, rest sourced from reference TRBV30 and TRBJ1-2, is SQTIHQWPATLVQPVGSPLSLECTVEGTSNPNLYWYRQAAGRGLQLLFYSVGIGQISSEVPQNLSASRPQDRQFILSSKKLLLSDSGFYLCAWIGTENYGYTFGSGTRLTVV.

This clone was found once. V and J are TRBV6-5 and TRBJ1-1; D not certain. Germline lookup yields CDR1 MNHEY and CDR2 SVGAGI. Trimming removed 2 bases from V and 1 base from J, with 8 bases in between. The CDR3 spans 14 residues. The CDR3 region has the DNA TGTGCCAGCAGTTACCGGGGTTGGAACACTGAAGCTTTCTTT. It yields the protein CASSYRGWNTEAFF.

The rearrangement joins TRBV13 to TRBJ2-1; 10 nucleotides line up with TRBD2. There are 15 residues in the CDR3. Unmatched junction bases numbered 7, after V lost 2 bases and J lost 9 bases. CDR1 is PRHDT and CDR2 is FYEKMQ in the germline V gene (reference sequence). The CDR3 region has the DNA TGTGCCAGCAGCTTATCTAGCGGGAGAGGGAGTGAGCAGTTCTTC. Its translation: CASSLSSGRGSEQFF. Together with reference TRBV13 and TRBJ2-1, the CDR3 gives the full variable domain: AAGVIQSPRHLIKEKRETATLKCYPIPRHDTVYWYQQGPGQDPQFLISFYEKMQSDKGSIPDRFSAQQFSDYHSELNMSSLELGDSALYFCASSLSSGRGSEQFFGPGTRLTVL.

The V call is TRBV10-3, the J call TRBJ2-2; 7 bases are shared with TRBD1. The CDR3 covers 18 residues. The V gene end was trimmed by 2 bases and the J gene end by 1 base; junction bases not matched to a gene: 10. CDR1 ENHRY and CDR2 SYGVKD come from the germline V gene. The CDR3 reads CAISERRRRDRNTGELFF. CDR3 in DNA: TGTGCCATCAGTGAGAGGAGACGTCGGGACAGGAACACCGGGGAGCTGTTTTTT.

The CDR3 DNA follows: TGTGCCACCAGCAGAGAAGAGGGCTACGAGCAGTACTTC. Its translation: CATSREEGYEQYF. The V call is TRBV15, the J call TRBJ2-7, with D possibly TRBD2 on 5 matching bases. Germline CDR1 and CDR2: LNHNV and YYDKDF (reference sequence). There are 13 residues in the CDR3. V lost 0 bases and J lost 3, with 6 bases in between. Drawing the rest from reference TRBV15 and TRBJ2-7, the complete variable domain is DAMVIQNPRYQVTQFGKPVTLSCSQTLNHNVMYWYQQKSSQAPKLLFHYYDKDFNNEADTPDNFQSRRPNTSFCFLDIRSPGLGDTAMYLCATSREEGYEQYFGPGTRLTVT.

The CDR3 DNA follows: TGTGCCAGCAGTGAAATAAAAGATACGCAGTATTTT. Protein sequence: CASSEIKDTQYF. This chain connects TRBV6-1 to TRBJ2-3; D gene unclear. V lost 2 bases, J lost 5 bases, and 5 bases lay in between. The germline V gene has CDR1 MNHNS and CDR2 SASEGT. The CDR3 has 12 residues.

The chain employs TRBV2 and TRBJ1-1, with TRBD1 identical over 7 bases. This CDR3 region has 15 residues. V lost 5 bases, J lost 6 bases, and 12 bases stayed unmatched. The germline V gene encodes CDR1 SNHLY and CDR2 FYNNEI. The CDR3 DNA is TGTGCCAGCAGTCCCCAGGGGACAGAGGCCGCTGAAGCTTTCTTT. This translates into CASSPQGTEAAEAFF.

The CDR3 loop is CASSYPGTGTYEQYF. In DNA, the CDR3 is TGTGCCAGCAGTTACCCCGGGACAGGAACCTACGAGCAGTACTTC. The V and J genes are TRBV6-5 and TRBJ2-7; 8 nucleotides align to TRBD1. CDR3 length: 15 residues. V trimming: 2 bases; J trimming: 2 bases; junction bases outside the gene matches: 5. Germline CDR1 is MNHEY and CDR2 is SVGAGI.

This clone was detected once. The chain recombines TRBV28 with TRBJ1-5, with D perhaps matching TRBD1 (6 bases). V was shortened by 3 bases and J by 4 bases, with 13 bases between the two germline ends. CDR1 MDHEN and CDR2 SYDVKM come from the germline V gene. CDR3 length: 15 residues. CDR3 sequence reads: CASSFGDRGNQPQHF. The CDR3 DNA is TGTGCCAGCAGTTTCGGTGATAGGGGGAATCAGCCCCAGCATTTT.

The rearrangement uses TRBV27 and TRBJ2-7; 7 bases map to TRBD2. The CDR3 runs to 16 residues. The germline gives CDR1 MNHEY, CDR2 SMNVEV (reference sequence). After removal of 5 bases from V and 1 base from J, the junction contained 11 bases not matched to a gene. CDR3 amino acids: CASSPSAGDESYEQYF. The CDR3 DNA reads TGTGCCAGCAGTCCATCGGCGGGGGATGAGTCCTACGAGCAGTACTTC.